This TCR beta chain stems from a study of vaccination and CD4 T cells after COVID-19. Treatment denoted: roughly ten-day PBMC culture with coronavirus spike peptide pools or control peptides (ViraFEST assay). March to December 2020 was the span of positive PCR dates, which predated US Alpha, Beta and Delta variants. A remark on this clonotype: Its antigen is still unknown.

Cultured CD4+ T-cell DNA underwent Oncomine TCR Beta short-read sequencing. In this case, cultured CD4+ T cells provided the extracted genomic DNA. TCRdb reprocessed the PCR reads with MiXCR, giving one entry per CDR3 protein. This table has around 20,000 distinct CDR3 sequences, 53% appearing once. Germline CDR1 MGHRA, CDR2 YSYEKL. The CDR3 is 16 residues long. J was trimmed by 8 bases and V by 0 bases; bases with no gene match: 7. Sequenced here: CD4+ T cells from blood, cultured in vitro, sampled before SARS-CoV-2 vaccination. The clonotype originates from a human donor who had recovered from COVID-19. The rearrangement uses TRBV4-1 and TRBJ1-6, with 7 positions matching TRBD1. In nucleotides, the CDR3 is TGCGCCAGCAGCCAAGATGCGGCAGGGGGTTATTCACCCCTCCACTTT. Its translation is CASSQDAAGGYSPLHF.